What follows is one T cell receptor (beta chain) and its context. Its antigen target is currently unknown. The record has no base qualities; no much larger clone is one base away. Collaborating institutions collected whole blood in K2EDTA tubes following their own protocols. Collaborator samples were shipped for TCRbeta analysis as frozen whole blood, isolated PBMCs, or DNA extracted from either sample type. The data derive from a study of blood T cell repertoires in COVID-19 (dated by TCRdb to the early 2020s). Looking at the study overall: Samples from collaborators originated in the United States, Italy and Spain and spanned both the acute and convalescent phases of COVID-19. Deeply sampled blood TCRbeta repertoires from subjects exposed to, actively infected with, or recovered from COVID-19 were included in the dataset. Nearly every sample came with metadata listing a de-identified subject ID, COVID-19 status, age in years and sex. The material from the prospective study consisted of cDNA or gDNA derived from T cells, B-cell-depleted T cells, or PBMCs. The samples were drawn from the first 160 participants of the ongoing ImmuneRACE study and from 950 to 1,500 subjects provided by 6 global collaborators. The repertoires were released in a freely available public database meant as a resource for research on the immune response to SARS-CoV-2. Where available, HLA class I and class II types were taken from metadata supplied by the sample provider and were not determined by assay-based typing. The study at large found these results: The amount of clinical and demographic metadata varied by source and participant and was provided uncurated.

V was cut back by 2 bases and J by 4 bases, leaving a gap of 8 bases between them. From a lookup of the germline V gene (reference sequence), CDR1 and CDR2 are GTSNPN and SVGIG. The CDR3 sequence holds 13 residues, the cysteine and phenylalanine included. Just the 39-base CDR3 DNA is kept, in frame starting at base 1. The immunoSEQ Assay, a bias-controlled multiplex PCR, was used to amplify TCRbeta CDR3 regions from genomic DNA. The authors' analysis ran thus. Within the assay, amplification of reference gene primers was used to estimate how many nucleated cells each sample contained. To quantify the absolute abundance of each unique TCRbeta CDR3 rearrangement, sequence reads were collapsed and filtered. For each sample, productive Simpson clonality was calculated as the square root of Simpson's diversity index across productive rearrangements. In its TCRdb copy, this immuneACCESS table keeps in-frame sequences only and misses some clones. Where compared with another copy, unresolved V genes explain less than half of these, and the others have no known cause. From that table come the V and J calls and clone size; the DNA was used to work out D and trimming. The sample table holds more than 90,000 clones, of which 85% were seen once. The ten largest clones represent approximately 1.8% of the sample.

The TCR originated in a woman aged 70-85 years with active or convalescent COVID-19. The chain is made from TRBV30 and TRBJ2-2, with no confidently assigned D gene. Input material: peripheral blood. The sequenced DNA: TGTGCCTGGAGTCTGACTTCCACCGGGGAGCTGTTTTTT. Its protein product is CAWSLTSTGELFF. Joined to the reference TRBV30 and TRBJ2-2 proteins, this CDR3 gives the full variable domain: SQTIHQWPATLVQPVGSPLSLECTVEGTSNPNLYWYRQAAGRGLQLLFYSVGIGQISSEVPQNLSASRPQDRQFILSSKKLLLSDSGFYLCAWSLTSTGELFFGEGSRLTVL.